This TCR beta chain was captured by sequencing in a study of cytomegalovirus exposure and HLA in healthy donors. This CDR3 has 17 residues. The germline V and J ends were trimmed by 0 bases and 0 bases, with 15 bases remaining between them. Germline-derived CDR1 and CDR2 are SGHRS and YFSETQ. Broader study findings: Previous analysis showed most TCR beta V segments were productive about 87% or about 30% of the time. Roughly uniform sequencing depth across donors was assumed, possibly incorrectly. One variant, a missense change in DCLRE1C, was linked in a later analysis to TCR beta V- and J-gene trimming. CMV antigen specificity of three CMV-associated chains was confirmed in vitro.

Note on this clone: Its antigen is not known.

The PCR contained 60 Vbeta and 13 Jbeta primers. Profiled with immunoSEQ multiplex PCR; TCRdb holds only in-frame clones, not every one. This sample has 150,000 or so clones, with around 85% found just once. The sequenced material came from PBMCs. This receptor was taken from a man aged 18 to 30 in good health and CMV-seropositive. The J gene is TRBJ1-2, the V gene TRBV5-1; D is possibly TRBD1 (6 bases). DNA of the CDR3: TGCGCCAGCAGCTTGGCCCCAGGGGAGGGCTCTAACTATGGCTACACCTTC. It is translated as CASSLAPGEGSNYGYTF.